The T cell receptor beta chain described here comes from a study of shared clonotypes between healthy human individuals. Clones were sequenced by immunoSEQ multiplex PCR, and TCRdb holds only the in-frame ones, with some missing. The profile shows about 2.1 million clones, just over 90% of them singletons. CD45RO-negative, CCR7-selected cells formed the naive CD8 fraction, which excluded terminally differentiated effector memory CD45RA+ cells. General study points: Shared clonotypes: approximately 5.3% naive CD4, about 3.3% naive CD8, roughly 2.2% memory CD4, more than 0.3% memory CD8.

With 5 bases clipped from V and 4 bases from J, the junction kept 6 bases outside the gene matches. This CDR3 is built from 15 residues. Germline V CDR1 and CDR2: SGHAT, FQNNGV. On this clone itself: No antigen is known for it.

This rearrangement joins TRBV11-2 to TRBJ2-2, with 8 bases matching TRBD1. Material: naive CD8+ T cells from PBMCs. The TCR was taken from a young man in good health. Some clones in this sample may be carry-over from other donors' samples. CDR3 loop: CASSPGGFGTGELFF. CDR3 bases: TGTGCCAGCAGCCCAGGGGGCTTCGGCACCGGGGAGCTGTTTTTT.